Shown below are 16 T cell receptor beta chains from a single sample sequenced in a study of blood T cell repertoires in COVID-19. Data came from immunoSEQ multiplex PCR; TCRdb stores just in-frame clones and leaves some out. The repertoire consists of roughly 100,000 clones, with about nine tenths occurring once and the leading ten covering 17%. Sequencing was carried out using peripheral blood. Receptors originate from a woman older than 75 in a cohort sampled during active COVID-19.

This clone came up a few times. The chain links TRBV15 to TRBJ2-1, with 7 bases fitting TRBD2. The germline gives CDR1 LNHNV, CDR2 YYDKDF (reference sequence). The CDR3 length is 16 residues. The J segment lost 2 bases and the V segment lost 0 bases, leaving 4 bases of the junction unmatched. The CDR3, as DNA: TGTGCCACCAGCAGAGATGCTAGCGGAGCCTACAATGAGCAGTTCTTC. It encodes CATSRDASGAYNEQFF.

The chain employs TRBV18 and TRBJ1-2; 10 bases are a match to TRBD1. The germline CDR1 and CDR2 sequences are KGHSH and LQKENI. This CDR3 comprises 17 residues. Trimming cost V 3 bases and J 6 bases; bases outside gene matches: 13. CDR3 sequence: CASSPRQGASVPDGYTF. CDR3 DNA: TGTGCCAGCTCACCGAGACAGGGGGCGAGCGTACCTGATGGCTACACCTTC.

The chain uses TRBV24-1 and TRBJ1-4; tentative D call: TRBD1 (5 bases). V was pared by 4 bases and J by 8 bases, with 10 bases between. CDR1 and CDR2 from the germline V gene are KGHDR and SFDVKD. This CDR3 comprises 13 residues. The CDR3 reads CATSDRDSEKLFF. In nucleotides, the CDR3 is TGTGCCACCAGTGACCGGGACTCCGAAAAACTGTTTTTT.

The V call is TRBV11-2, the J call TRBJ2-1; 10 nucleotides match TRBD1. CDR1 is SGHAT, CDR2 FQNNGV, per germline. This CDR3 region has 12 residues. The ends lost 0 bases at V and 14 bases at J; junction bases unmatched: 1. CDR3 region: CASSLEGQGKFF. For the CDR3, the DNA is TGTGCCAGCAGCTTAGAGGGACAGGGGAAGTTCTTC. Full variable domain (remainder filled in from reference TRBV11-2 and TRBJ2-1): EAGVAQSPRYKIIEKRQSVAFWCNPISGHATLYWYQQILGQGPKLLIQFQNNGVVDDSQLPKDRFSAERLKGVDSTLKIQPAKLEDSAVYLCASSLEGQGKFFGPGTRLTVL.

V is TRBV6-1 and J is TRBJ1-5; TRBD1 aligns across 11 bases. Per the germline V gene, CDR1 is MNHNS and CDR2 is SASEGT. V shed 6 bases, J shed 8 bases, and the junction held 12 bases outside the gene matches. The CDR3 loop spans 16 amino acids. The CDR3 is CASSERRDRGGEPQHF. Written as DNA, the CDR3 is TGTGCCAGCAGCGAACGTCGGGACAGGGGGGGGGAGCCCCAGCATTTT.

The J gene is TRBJ2-7, the V gene TRBV6-5; maybe TRBD1 (7 bases). Germline V gives CDR1 MNHEY, CDR2 SVGAGI. Trimming stripped 10 bases from V and 2 bases from J, with 18 bases between. The CDR3 is made up of 14 amino acids. CDR3 DNA: TGTGCCACCGTCCCAGGGGGGCCCCCCTACGAGCAGTACTTC. It translates to CATVPGGPPYEQYF.

The chain is built from TRBV7-9 and TRBJ1-2; 7 bases agree with TRBD1. CDR1 and CDR2 from the germline V gene are SEHNR and FQNEAQ (reference sequence). The CDR3 contains 13 residues. V shed 5 bases, J shed 4 bases, and the junction held 4 bases outside the gene matches. CDR3 region: CASSRDSTYGYTF. In DNA, the CDR3 is TGTGCCAGCAGCCGGGACAGCACCTATGGCTACACCTTC.

This chain connects TRBV7-2 to TRBJ2-2; D remains unclear. The CDR3 consists of 11 residues. With 6 bases removed from V and 7 bases from J, the gap between germline ends came to 6 bases. CDR1 SGHTA and CDR2 FQGNSA come from the germline V gene. In nucleotides, the CDR3 is TGTGCCAGCAGGGAGAGCGGGGAGCTGTTTTTT. Its protein is CASRESGELFF. The variable domain in full, completed from reference TRBV7-2 and TRBJ2-2, reads GAGVSQSPSNKVTEKGKDVELRCDPISGHTALYWYRQSLGQGLEFLIYFQGNSAPDKSGLPSDRFSAERTGGSVSTLTIQRTQQEDSAVYLCASRESGELFFGEGSRLTVL.

The chain combines TRBV6-5 with TRBJ1-3, with a possible D match to TRBD1 (6 bases). Per germline, CDR1 MNHEY and CDR2 SVGAGI. The CDR3 is made up of 14 amino acids. Between the trimmed V and J ends, which lost 4 bases and 7 bases, there was a span of 14 bases. The CDR3 DNA reads as TGTGCCAGCAGTTTGTGGGGTAGGGGGAACACCATATATTTT. Translation gives CASSLWGRGNTIYF.

CDR3 protein: CASSQSGQISYEQYF. The CDR3 nucleotides are TGTGCCAGCAGCCAGTCGGGACAGATCTCCTACGAGCAGTACTTC. The chain links TRBV4-2 to TRBJ2-7, with 7 bases fitting TRBD1. Trimming cost V 3 bases and J 0 bases; bases outside gene matches: 5. Germline CDR1 is LGHNA and CDR2 is YNFKEQ. The CDR3 contains 15 residues.

This clone occurred once. The rearrangement joins TRBV3-1 (or the pseudogene TRBV3-2) to TRBJ1-3; no definite D call. CDR1 is LGHDT, CDR2 YNNKEL, per germline (reference sequence). Trimming pared 1 base from V and 0 bases from J, leaving 4 bases between. This CDR3 is built from 14 residues. The CDR3 sequence: CASSQGASGNTIYF. For the CDR3, the DNA is TGTGCCAGCAGCCAAGGGGCCTCTGGAAACACCATATATTTT.

This clone was picked up one time. The chain carries TRBV7-8 and TRBJ1-3; 7 bases are shared with TRBD1. The CDR3 is made up of 16 amino acids. Unmatched junction bases numbered 5, after V lost 0 bases and J lost 3 bases. CDR1 is SGHVS, CDR2 FQNEAQ, per germline. The CDR3 DNA is TGTGCCAGCAGCTTAGCGAGAGGGGGCGATGGAAACACCATATATTTT. Translation gives CASSLARGGDGNTIYF.

The chain employs TRBV15 and TRBJ2-6; 7 nucleotides agree with TRBD1. Per germline, CDR1 LNHNV and CDR2 YYDKDF (reference sequence). The CDR3 runs 18 residues. Losses at the gene ends were 1 base for V and 0 bases for J; bases not matched to a gene: 6. Here the CDR3 reads CATSRGGTVSSGANVLTF. CDR3 nucleotides: TGTGCCACCAGCAGAGGGGGGACAGTTAGCTCTGGGGCCAACGTCCTGACTTTC.

This chain links TRBV19 with TRBJ2-5; D gene uncertain. Trimming cost V 1 base and J 5 bases, with 5 bases left between them. Germline V gene lookup returns CDR1 LNHDA and CDR2 SQIVND (reference sequence). The CDR3 extends over 12 amino acids. CDR3 nucleotides: TGTGCCAGTAGTATAGGAGATGAGACCCAGTACTTC. Protein product: CASSIGDETQYF.

A note on this clone: Within the sample, other DNA sequences also encode this same CDR3. The CDR3 sequence: CASSEQGGNQPQHF. The CDR3 nucleotides are TGTGCCAGCAGTGAACAAGGGGGCAATCAGCCCCAGCATTTT. J is TRBJ1-5 and V is TRBV6-1, with D maybe TRBD1 (5 bases). The CDR3 is made up of 14 amino acids. The V gene's germline CDR1 is MNHNS and CDR2 SASEGT. V was clipped by 2 bases and J by 2 bases, with 7 bases between them.

The gene calls are TRBV10-2 and TRBJ1-2, with D possibly TRBD1 on 5 matching bases. This CDR3 region has 16 residues. V dropped 2 bases and J dropped 6 bases, with 19 bases sitting between them. Germline CDR1 and CDR2: WSHSY and SAAADI. CDR3 region: CASSEPRDPVGNGYTF. CDR3 bases: TGCGCCAGCAGTGAGCCGCGGGACCCCGTTGGGAATGGCTACACCTTC.